These 24 T cell receptor beta chains were all obtained from the same sample, sequenced in a study of OX40 agonist ivuxolimab in advanced cancers. Libraries were prepared by immunoSEQ multiplex PCR; TCRdb keeps only in-frame clonotypes and omits some of them. The repertoire holds around 65,000 clones, with less than 95% as singletons. The sample here was CD4+ or CD8+ T cells sorted from blood, taken in a trial of the OX40 agonist ivuxolimab. Every receptor here comes from an adult with an advanced solid tumor such as melanoma, head and neck, liver or kidney cancer.

The CDR3 nucleotides are TGTGCCAGCTCACCATTCGTAGGGGAGGGCCTTAATGAGCAGTACTTC. Translated: CASSPFVGEGLNEQYF. The chain uses TRBV18 and TRBJ2-7; 7 bases align to TRBD2. Germline CDR1 and CDR2: KGHSH and LQKENI. Losses at the gene ends were 2 bases for V and 7 bases for J; bases not matched to a gene: 14. This CDR3 region has 16 residues.

The V and J genes are TRBV4-1 and TRBJ2-1, with 7 bases that match TRBD2. Germline V gene data show CDR1 as MGHRA and CDR2 as YSYEKL. The trim removed 0 bases at V and 8 bases at J, leaving 4 bases unmatched. This CDR3 contains 14 residues. As DNA, the CDR3 is TGCGCCAGCAGCCAAGAACGGGAGGCGGATGAGCAGTTCTTC. Protein sequence: CASSQEREADEQFF.

This rearrangement joins TRBV11-1 to TRBJ2-1; D could derive from TRBD1 or TRBD2 (5 bases each). CDR1 and CDR2 from the germline V gene are SGHAT and FQDESV (reference sequence). Between the trimmed V and J ends, which lost 1 base and 4 bases, there was a span of 14 bases. CDR3 length: 16 amino acids. The CDR3 nucleotides read TGTGCCAGCAGCTTAGGTACCGGGACGTATTACAATGAGCAGTTCTTC. This codes for CASSLGTGTYYNEQFF.

The J gene is TRBJ1-4, the V gene TRBV7-6; D is unresolved. The ends were cut back, 1 base at V and 8 bases at J, with 14 bases in the middle. CDR3 length equals 15 residues. The germline V gene has CDR1 SGHVS and CDR2 FNYEAQ. The DNA of the CDR3 is TGTGCCAGCAGCTTAGATTCAGGTTTTAGGGAAAAACTGTTTTTT. Translated: CASSLDSGFREKLFF.

V usage is TRBV23-1 and J usage is TRBJ2-3; 8 positions agree with TRBD2. TRBV23-1 has ORF status, its function being uncertain. The CDR3 is made up of 15 amino acids. V was pared by 6 bases and J by 0 bases, with 5 bases of the junction left unmatched. The CDR3 loop reads CASRIAGPSTDTQYF. The CDR3 DNA reads TGCGCCAGCAGAATAGCGGGACCAAGCACAGATACGCAGTATTTT.

The J gene is TRBJ1-1, the V gene TRBV27; D call uncertain. CDR3 length equals 14 residues. V lost 5 bases and J 0 bases, leaving 10 bases between the germline ends. In germline, CDR1 is MNHEY, CDR2 SMNVEV (reference sequence). In DNA form, the CDR3 reads TGTGCCAGCAGTCCATTACTTATGAACACTGAAGCTTTCTTT. This gives the protein CASSPLLMNTEAFF.

The V call is TRBV15, the J call TRBJ2-7, with D hard to call. Germline CDR1 and CDR2: LNHNV and YYDKDF (reference sequence). The CDR3 is made up of 13 amino acids. V was trimmed by 5 bases and J by 5 bases, leaving 13 bases between them. The DNA for the CDR3 is TGTGCCACCAGCCAGTTAAGTTCAGACGAGCAGTACTTC. Its protein is CATSQLSSDEQYF.

The chain joins TRBV5-5 to TRBJ2-7, with TRBD2 matching 7 bases. The length of the CDR3 is 18 residues. Germline V gives CDR1 SGHKS, CDR2 YYEKEE (reference sequence). The V segment lost 0 bases and the J segment 4 bases; nucleotides outside the gene matches: 16. The CDR3 region is CASSLAQFFRGGLYEQYF. The CDR3 coding sequence is TGTGCCAGCAGCTTGGCCCAATTTTTCCGTGGGGGACTATACGAGCAGTACTTC.

The chain couples TRBV4-1 to TRBJ2-1; perhaps TRBD2 as D (6 bases). This CDR3 has 12 amino acids. Germline CDR1 reads MGHRA; CDR2 reads YSYEKL. Trimming pared 0 bases from V and 10 bases from J, leaving 7 bases between. This CDR3 is CASSQDLAEQFF. CDR3 bases: TGCGCCAGCAGCCAAGATCTAGCGGAGCAGTTCTTC.

This clone has a single count. V and J are TRBV7-3 and TRBJ2-2, with 14 bases that match TRBD2. The CDR3 contains 17 residues. V trimming: 5 bases; J trimming: 6 bases; junction bases outside the gene matches: 8. CDR1 and CDR2 (germline): SGHTA, FQGTGA. CDR3 sequence (DNA): TGTGCCAGCAGCATTGGGACTAGCGGGAGTATTTCCGGGGAGCTGTTTTTT. The encoded protein is CASSIGTSGSISGELFF.

The CDR3 loop is CASSDAWEQYF. The CDR3 DNA follows: TGTGCCAGCAGTGATGCTTGGGAGCAGTACTTC. The V gene is TRBV28, the J gene TRBJ2-7, with D unresolved. V was shortened by 5 bases and J by 7 bases, with 9 bases between the two germline ends. There are 11 residues in the CDR3. Germline V lookup: CDR1 MDHEN, CDR2 SYDVKM.

The chain carries TRBV10-3 and TRBJ2-7; no clear D. Trimming took off 0 bases at V and 2 bases at J, with 8 bases between the two ends. CDR3 length: 14 residues. The germline V gene encodes CDR1 ENHRY and CDR2 SYGVKD. The CDR3 reads CAISESQTTYEQYF. The CDR3 nucleotides are TGTGCCATCAGTGAGTCGCAAACAACCTACGAGCAGTACTTC.

V is TRBV7-9 and J is TRBJ2-7, with D unclear. The germline V gene has CDR1 SEHNR and CDR2 FQNEAQ (reference sequence). Trimming took 5 bases from V and 6 from J, leaving 14 bases between them. This CDR3 region has 13 residues. This CDR3 reads CASSPSFGPEQYF. Here the CDR3 DNA reads TGTGCCAGCAGCCCCAGCTTCGGTCCCGAGCAGTACTTC.

Only a few counts were recorded for this clone. This chain joins TRBV11-2 and TRBJ2-7; D may match TRBD1 or TRBD2 (5 bases each). The CDR3 covers 16 residues. With 0 bases removed from V and 2 bases from J, the gap between germline ends came to 14 bases. Germline V gives CDR1 SGHAT, CDR2 FQNNGV. The DNA for the CDR3 is TGTGCCAGCAGCTTAGAATTCTCCGGGGCTACCTACGAGCAGTACTTC. Protein: CASSLEFSGATYEQYF.

J is TRBJ2-3 and V is TRBV4-3; the match to TRBD1 covers 8 bases. CDR1 is LGHNA, CDR2 YSLEER, per germline. V dropped 3 bases and J dropped 5; count of bases not matched to a gene: 13. The CDR3 sequence is 17 residues long. CDR3 region: CASSQADRVRHEDTQYF. In DNA form, the CDR3 reads TGCGCCAGCAGCCAGGCGGACAGGGTCCGGCACGAAGATACGCAGTATTTT.

This clone was seen a handful of times. This sequence joins TRBV7-9 and TRBJ2-5; TRBD1 aligns across 7 bases. The CDR3 contains 15 residues. Germline loops: CDR1 SEHNR, CDR2 FQNEAQ (reference sequence). The V and J ends lost 3 bases and 2 bases, in that order; junction bases with no gene match: 6. The chain's CDR3 is CASSLRQGVQETQYF. The CDR3 DNA is TGTGCCAGCAGCTTGAGACAGGGAGTACAAGAGACCCAGTACTTC.

The V and J genes are TRBV7-9 and TRBJ2-7, with TRBD2 identical over 7 bases. Germline CDR1 and CDR2: SEHNR and FQNEAQ (reference sequence). This CDR3 region has 16 residues. J gave up 0 bases and V 5 bases, and 10 bases lay outside the gene matches. CDR3 coding DNA: TGTGCCAGCAGCCAAATGGGGACTACCGACTCCTACGAGCAGTACTTC. Translated, it gives CASSQMGTTDSYEQYF.

The rearrangement joins TRBV4-3 to TRBJ2-1, with 8 bases identical to TRBD1. J gave up 8 bases and V 1 base, and 4 bases lay outside the gene matches. CDR3 length: 14 amino acids. The germline gives CDR1 LGHNA, CDR2 YSLEER. The CDR3, as DNA: TGCGCCAGCAGCCAAGGGGACAGGATCGATGAGCAGTTCTTC. Amino acid sequence: CASSQGDRIDEQFF.

CDR3 coding DNA: TGCGCCAGCAGCTGGGAGGCCTCCTACAATGAGCAGTTCTTC. Translation: CASSWEASYNEQFF. The chain recombines TRBV5-1 with TRBJ2-1; possibly TRBD2 for D (6 bases). This CDR3 is 14 amino acids long. The germline CDR1 and CDR2 sequences are SGHRS and YFSETQ. Trimming pared 3 bases from V and 0 bases from J, leaving 7 bases between.

The rearrangement uses TRBV19 and TRBJ2-7, with 9 bases that match TRBD2. V shed 8 bases, J shed 0 bases, and the junction held 5 bases outside the gene matches. The CDR3 covers 14 residues. CDR1 and CDR2 from the germline V gene are LNHDA and SQIVND (reference sequence). The DNA of the CDR3 is TGTGCCAGTTCGCCTAGCGGGGACTCCTACGAGCAGTACTTC. Amino acids: CASSPSGDSYEQYF.

The rearrangement links TRBV5-1 to TRBJ2-5; 7 bases map to TRBD2. The CDR3 is made up of 14 amino acids. From germline, CDR1 is SGHRS and CDR2 YFSETQ. V trimming: 5 bases; J trimming: 1 base; junction bases outside the gene matches: 5. The CDR3 DNA sequence: TGCGCCAGCAGACCCAGCGGGGCCCAAGAGACCCAGTACTTC. It specifies CASRPSGAQETQYF.

This clone has just one count. V and J are TRBV6-6 and TRBJ2-7; tentatively, D is TRBD1 (8 bases). From germline, CDR1 is MNHNY and CDR2 SVGAGI (reference sequence). The CDR3 is 16 residues long. V was clipped by 0 bases and J by 5 bases, with 17 bases between them. The CDR3 region has the DNA TGTGCCAGCAGTTACTCTAAACTACAGGGGGGGGACGAGCAGTACTTC. Protein product: CASSYSKLQGGDEQYF.

The chain recombines TRBV5-1 with TRBJ2-2; tentatively, D is TRBD2 (6 bases). Germline lookup yields CDR1 SGHRS and CDR2 YFSETQ. V lost 6 bases, J lost 6 bases, and 15 bases lay in between. The CDR3 contains 14 residues. The CDR3 DNA reads as TGCGCCAGCACCCAGACGGGAGTTGCCGGGGAGCTGTTTTTT. Its translation is CASTQTGVAGELFF.

J is TRBJ1-1 and V is TRBV6-1, with a possible D match to TRBD1 (6 bases). V lost 8 bases and J 6 bases, leaving 10 bases between the germline ends. The CDR3 length is 11 residues. Germline V CDR1 and CDR2: MNHNS, SASEGT. As DNA, the CDR3 is TGTGCCAGCCATGGGGGCCCTGAAGCTTTCTTT. Residues: CASHGGPEAFF.